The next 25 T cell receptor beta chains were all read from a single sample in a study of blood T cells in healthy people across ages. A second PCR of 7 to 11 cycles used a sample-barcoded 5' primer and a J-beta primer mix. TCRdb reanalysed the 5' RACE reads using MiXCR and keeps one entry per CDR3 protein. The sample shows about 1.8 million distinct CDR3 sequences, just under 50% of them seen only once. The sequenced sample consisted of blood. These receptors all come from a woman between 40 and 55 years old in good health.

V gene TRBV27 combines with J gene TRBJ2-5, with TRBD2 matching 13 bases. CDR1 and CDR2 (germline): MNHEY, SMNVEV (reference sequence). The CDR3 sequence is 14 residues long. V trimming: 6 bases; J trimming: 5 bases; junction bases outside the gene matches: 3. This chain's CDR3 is CASRRTSGGETQYF. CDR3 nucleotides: TGTGCCAGCAGGAGGACTAGCGGGGGCGAGACCCAGTACTTC.

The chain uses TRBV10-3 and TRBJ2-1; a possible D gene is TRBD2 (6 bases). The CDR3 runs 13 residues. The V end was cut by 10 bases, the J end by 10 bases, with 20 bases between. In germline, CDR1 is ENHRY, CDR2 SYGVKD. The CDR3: CATLGLSSYEQFF. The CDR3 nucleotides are TGTGCCACCCTGGGACTGAGCTCCTACGAGCAGTTCTTC.

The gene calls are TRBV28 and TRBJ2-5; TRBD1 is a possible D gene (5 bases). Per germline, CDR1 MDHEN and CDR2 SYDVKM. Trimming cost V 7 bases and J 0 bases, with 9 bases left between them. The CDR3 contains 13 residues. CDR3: CASTAGYQETQYF. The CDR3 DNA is TGTGCCAGCACGGCAGGGTACCAAGAGACCCAGTACTTC.

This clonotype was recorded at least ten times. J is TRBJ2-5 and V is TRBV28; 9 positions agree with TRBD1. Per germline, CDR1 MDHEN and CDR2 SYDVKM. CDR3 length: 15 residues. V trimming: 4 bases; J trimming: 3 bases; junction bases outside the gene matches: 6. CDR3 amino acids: CASSSHTGGEETQYF. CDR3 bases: TGTGCCAGCAGTTCTCACACAGGGGGCGAAGAGACCCAGTACTTC.

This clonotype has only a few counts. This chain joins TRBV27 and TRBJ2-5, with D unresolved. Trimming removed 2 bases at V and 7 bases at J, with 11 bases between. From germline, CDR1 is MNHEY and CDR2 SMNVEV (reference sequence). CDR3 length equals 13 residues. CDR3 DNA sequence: TGTGCCAGCAGTTTACGGGCCCCGGGGACCCAGTACTTC. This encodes CASSLRAPGTQYF.

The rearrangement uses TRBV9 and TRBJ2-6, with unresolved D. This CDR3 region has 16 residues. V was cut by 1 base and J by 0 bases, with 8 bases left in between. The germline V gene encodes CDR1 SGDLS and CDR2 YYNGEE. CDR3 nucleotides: TGTGCCAGCAGCGTATTTCAGGTCTCTGGGGCCAACGTCCTGACTTTC. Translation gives CASSVFQVSGANVLTF.

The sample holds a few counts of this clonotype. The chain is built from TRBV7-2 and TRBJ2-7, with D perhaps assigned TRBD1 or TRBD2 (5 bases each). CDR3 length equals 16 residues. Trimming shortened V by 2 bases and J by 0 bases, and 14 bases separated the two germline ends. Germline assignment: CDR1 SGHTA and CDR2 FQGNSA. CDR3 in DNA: TGTGCCAGCAGCTTAAATGGGGGTTATAGCTCCTACGAGCAGTACTTC. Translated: CASSLNGGYSSYEQYF.

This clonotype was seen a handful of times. The chain's CDR3 is CASSPPPNRGLAKNIQYF. The CDR3 bases are TGTGCCAGCAGCCCTCCCCCCAACAGGGGATTAGCCAAAAACATTCAGTACTTC. The J gene is TRBJ2-4, the V gene TRBV14; 7 bases align to TRBD1. The CDR3 loop spans 18 amino acids. Germline V gene sequence: CDR1 SGHDN, CDR2 FVKESK. V shed 4 bases and J 0 bases; nucleotides not matched to a gene: 12.

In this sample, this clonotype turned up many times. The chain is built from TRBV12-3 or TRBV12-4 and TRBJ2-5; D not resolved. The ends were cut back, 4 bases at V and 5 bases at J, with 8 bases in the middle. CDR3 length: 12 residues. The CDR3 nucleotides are TGTGCCAGCAGTTCATCAAGGGAGACCCAGTACTTC. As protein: CASSSSRETQYF.

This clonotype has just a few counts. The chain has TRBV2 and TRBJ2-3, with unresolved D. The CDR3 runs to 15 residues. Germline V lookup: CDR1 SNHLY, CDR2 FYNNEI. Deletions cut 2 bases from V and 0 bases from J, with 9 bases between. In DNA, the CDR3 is TGTGCCAGCAGTGAACCCCCAACGAGCACAGATACGCAGTATTTT. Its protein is CASSEPPTSTDTQYF.

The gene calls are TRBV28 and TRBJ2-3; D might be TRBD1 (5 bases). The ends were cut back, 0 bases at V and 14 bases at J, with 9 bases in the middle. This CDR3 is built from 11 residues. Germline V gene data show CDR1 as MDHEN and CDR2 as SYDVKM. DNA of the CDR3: TGTGCCAGCAGTTTATGGCAGGGCTGGTATTTT. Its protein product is CASSLWQGWYF.

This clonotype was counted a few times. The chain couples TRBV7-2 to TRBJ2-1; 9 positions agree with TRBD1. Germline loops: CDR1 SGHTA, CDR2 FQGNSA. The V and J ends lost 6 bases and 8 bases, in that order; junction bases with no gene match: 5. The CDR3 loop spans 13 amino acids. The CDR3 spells CASSDRGVDEQFF. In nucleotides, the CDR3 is TGTGCCAGCAGTGACAGGGGGGTTGATGAGCAGTTCTTC.

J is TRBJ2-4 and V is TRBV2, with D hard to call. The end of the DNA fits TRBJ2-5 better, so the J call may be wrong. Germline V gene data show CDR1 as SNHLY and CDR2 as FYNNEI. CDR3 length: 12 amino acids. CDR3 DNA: TGTGCCAGCAGGCCAGATGAGGAGACCCAGTACTTC. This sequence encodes CASRPDEETQYF.

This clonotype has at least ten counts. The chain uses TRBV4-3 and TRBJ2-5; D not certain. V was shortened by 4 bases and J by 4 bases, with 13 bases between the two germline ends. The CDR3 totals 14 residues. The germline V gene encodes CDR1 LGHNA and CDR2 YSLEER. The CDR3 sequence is CASSLNGVRETQYF. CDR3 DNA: TGCGCCAGCAGCCTGAATGGGGTCAGAGAGACCCAGTACTTC.

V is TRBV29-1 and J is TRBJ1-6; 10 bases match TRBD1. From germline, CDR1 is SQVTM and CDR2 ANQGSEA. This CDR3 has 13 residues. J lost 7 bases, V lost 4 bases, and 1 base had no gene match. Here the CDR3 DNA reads TGCAGCGTTGCGGGACAGGGGAATTCACCCCTCCACTTT. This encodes CSVAGQGNSPLHF.

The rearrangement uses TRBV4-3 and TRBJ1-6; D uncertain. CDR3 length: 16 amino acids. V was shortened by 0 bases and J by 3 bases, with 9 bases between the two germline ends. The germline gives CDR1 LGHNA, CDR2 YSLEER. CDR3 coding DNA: TGCGCCAGCAGCCAAGAGGCTCGGAGCTATAATTCACCCCTCCACTTT. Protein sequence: CASSQEARSYNSPLHF.

The CDR3 region is CASSQGTSYEQFF. CDR3 nucleotides: TGCGCCAGCAGCCAAGGCACTAGTTATGAGCAGTTCTTC. This chain joins TRBV4-3 and TRBJ2-1, with TRBD2 as a possible D gene (5 bases). CDR1 is LGHNA and CDR2 is YSLEER in the germline V gene. CDR3 size: 13 residues. Trimming removed 1 base from V and 8 bases from J, with 9 bases in between.

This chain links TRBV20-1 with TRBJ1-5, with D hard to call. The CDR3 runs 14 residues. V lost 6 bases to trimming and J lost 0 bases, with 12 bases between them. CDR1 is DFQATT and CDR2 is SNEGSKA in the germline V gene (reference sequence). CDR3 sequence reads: CSAEAYSSNQPQHF. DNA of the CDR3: TGCAGTGCCGAAGCCTATTCTAGCAATCAGCCCCAGCATTTT.

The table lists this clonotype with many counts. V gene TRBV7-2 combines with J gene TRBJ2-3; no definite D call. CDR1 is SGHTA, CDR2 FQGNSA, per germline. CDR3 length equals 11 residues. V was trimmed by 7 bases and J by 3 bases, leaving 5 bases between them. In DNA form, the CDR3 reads TGTGCCAGCACTCAAACAGATACGCAGTATTTT. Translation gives CASTQTDTQYF.

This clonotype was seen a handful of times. The chain's CDR3 is CASRGGGQETQYF. The CDR3 bases are TGTGCCAGCCGCGGTGGGGGGCAAGAGACCCAGTACTTC. The chain links TRBV28 to TRBJ2-5; a weak D match, TRBD2 (6 bases). CDR1 is MDHEN, CDR2 SYDVKM, per germline. V dropped 8 bases and J dropped 2 bases, with 12 bases sitting between them. This CDR3 contains 13 residues.

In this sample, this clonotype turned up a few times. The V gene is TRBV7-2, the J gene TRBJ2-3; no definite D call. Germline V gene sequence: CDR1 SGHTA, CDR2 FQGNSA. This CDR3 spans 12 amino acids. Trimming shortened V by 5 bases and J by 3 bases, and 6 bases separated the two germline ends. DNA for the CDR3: TGTGCCAGCAGCAACCCAACAGATACGCAGTATTTT. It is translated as CASSNPTDTQYF.

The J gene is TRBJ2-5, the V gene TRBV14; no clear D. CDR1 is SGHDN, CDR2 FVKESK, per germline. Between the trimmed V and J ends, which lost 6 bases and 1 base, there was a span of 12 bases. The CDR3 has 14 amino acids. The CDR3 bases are TGTGCCAGCAGGCGAACCCTCAGCCAAGAGACCCAGTACTTC. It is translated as CASRRTLSQETQYF.

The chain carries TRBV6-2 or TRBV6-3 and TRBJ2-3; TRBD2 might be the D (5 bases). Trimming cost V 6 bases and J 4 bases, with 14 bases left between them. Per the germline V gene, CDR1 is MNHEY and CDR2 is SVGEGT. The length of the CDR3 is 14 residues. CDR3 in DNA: TGTGCCAGCAGAACGGTCCCGAGGGCAGATACGCAGTATTTT. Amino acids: CASRTVPRADTQYF.

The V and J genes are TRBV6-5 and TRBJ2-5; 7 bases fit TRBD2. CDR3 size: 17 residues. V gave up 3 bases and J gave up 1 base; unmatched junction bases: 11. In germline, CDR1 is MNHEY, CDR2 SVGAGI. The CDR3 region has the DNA TGTGCCAGCAGTTATTCCCGCGTACTAGCGAGCCAAGAGACCCAGTACTTC. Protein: CASSYSRVLASQETQYF.

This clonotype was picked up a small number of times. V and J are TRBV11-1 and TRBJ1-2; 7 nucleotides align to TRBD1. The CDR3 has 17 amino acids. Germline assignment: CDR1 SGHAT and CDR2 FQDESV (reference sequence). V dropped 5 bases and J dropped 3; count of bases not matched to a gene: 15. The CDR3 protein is CASSQGQDNWSDYGYTF. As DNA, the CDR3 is TGTGCCAGCAGCCAAGGACAGGACAACTGGAGTGACTATGGCTACACCTTC.